Here is one T cell receptor (beta chain) with its context. Its antigen is unidentified. These data come from a study of blood T cells in healthy people across ages. Study at large: The template switching approach captured approximately one barcoded beta molecule for every two T cells. Study outcomes and limitations: Unsorted PBMCs blocked a conclusive comparison of naive and antigen-experienced cells. When one million T cells were used, diversity estimates were thought to be underestimates.

Isolation per sample recovered at least 6 million PBMCs. Together with a sample-barcoded 5' primer, a J-beta primer mix was included in a second PCR lasting roughly 7 to 11 cycles. TCRdb reanalysed the 5' RACE reads using MiXCR and keeps one entry per CDR3 protein. The sample yields about 1.8 million distinct CDR3 sequences, about 50% seen once. V was clipped by 0 bases and J by 10 bases, with 10 bases between them. Germline assignment: CDR1 MNHEY and CDR2 SVGAGI. The CDR3 covers 13 residues. Sequencing was carried out using blood. This chain connects TRBV6-5 to TRBJ2-1; D is perhaps TRBD1 or TRBD2 (6 bases each). This TCR came from a woman in her forties in good health. CDR3 nucleotide sequence: TGTGCCAGCAGTTACTCGACGGGGGCCGAGCAGTTCTTC. It is translated as CASSYSTGAEQFF.